This entry lists 20 T cell receptor beta chains sequenced from one sample in a study of blood T cells in healthy people across ages. Together with a sample-barcoded 5' primer, a J-beta primer mix was included in a second PCR lasting roughly 7 to 11 cycles. TCRdb reprocessed the 5' RACE reads via MiXCR and lists one record per CDR3 protein. The table has around 970,000 distinct CDR3 sequences, roughly 50% seen once. What was sequenced was blood. These receptors all stem from a woman aged 55-70 years in good health.

On this clonotype: One end of the junction does not line up with germline, which may come from a read error. The rearrangement links TRBV4-1 to TRBJ1-5; no clear D gene. The CDR3 loop spans 16 amino acids. Germline V gene data show CDR1 as MGHRA and CDR2 as YSYEKL. The CDR3 is CAGSQDLVSYNQPQHF. CDR3 bases: TGCGCCGGCAGCCAAGATCTCGTGAGTTACAATCAGCCCCAGCATTTT.

In this sample, this clonotype turned up a few times. V gene TRBV12-3 or TRBV12-4 combines with J gene TRBJ2-5, with 10 bases identical to TRBD2. The CDR3 covers 15 residues. Losses at the gene ends were 6 bases for V and 5 bases for J; bases not matched to a gene: 9. The CDR3, as DNA: TGTGCCAGCAGACCTAGCGGGAGTGGGTACGAGACCCAGTACTTC. Its translation: CASRPSGSGYETQYF.

This chain links TRBV6-6 with TRBJ2-7; D call uncertain. With 3 bases removed from V and 3 bases from J, the gap between germline ends came to 6 bases. The CDR3 has 12 amino acids. Per the germline V gene, CDR1 is MNHNY and CDR2 is SVGAGI (reference sequence). Here the CDR3 reads CASSYSYYEQYF. The CDR3 region has the DNA TGTGCCAGCAGTTATTCATACTACGAGCAGTACTTC.

The chain couples TRBV11-2 to TRBJ1-2; unclear D gene. The V end was cut by 1 base, the J end by 5 bases, with 5 bases between. The CDR3 contains 12 residues. Germline loops: CDR1 SGHAT, CDR2 FQNNGV. The chain's CDR3 is CASSLAWYGYTF. CDR3 bases: TGTGCCAGCAGCTTAGCGTGGTATGGCTACACCTTC. Full variable domain (rest looked up from reference TRBV11-2 and TRBJ1-2): EAGVAQSPRYKIIEKRQSVAFWCNPISGHATLYWYQQILGQGPKLLIQFQNNGVVDDSQLPKDRFSAERLKGVDSTLKIQPAKLEDSAVYLCASSLAWYGYTFGSGTRLTVV.

The rearrangement links TRBV29-1 to TRBJ2-1, with TRBD2 matching 10 bases. Trimming took 5 bases from V and 9 from J; bases not matched to a gene: 7. The CDR3 runs to 13 residues. CDR1 is SQVTM and CDR2 is ANQGSEA in the germline V gene. Written as DNA, the CDR3 is TGCAGCGTTCCCCTAGCGGGAGTTGGTGAGCAGTTCTTC. It translates to CSVPLAGVGEQFF.

There are a few counts of this clonotype. CDR3 DNA: TGTGCCAGCAGCCCCATGGGGGCAGGGGGCAGCTACGAGCAGTACTTC. It encodes CASSPMGAGGSYEQYF. The chain links TRBV28 to TRBJ2-7; 8 nucleotides match TRBD1. Germline V CDR1 and CDR2: MDHEN, SYDVKM. The CDR3 loop spans 16 amino acids. Unmatched junction bases numbered 13, after V lost 6 bases and J lost 3 bases.

The chain links TRBV2 to TRBJ2-6, with TRBD1 identical over 7 bases. The CDR3 is 21 residues long. Germline trimming cut 2 bases from V and 0 bases from J; bases unmatched to any gene: 16. In germline, CDR1 is SNHLY, CDR2 FYNNEI. The CDR3 bases are TGTGCCAGCAGTGAAAGAGGACAGGTCGTCCCACGGGGCTCTGGGGCCAACGTCCTGACTTTC. Encoded protein: CASSERGQVVPRGSGANVLTF.

This clonotype was observed a handful of times. This rearrangement joins TRBV6-6 to TRBJ1-1; D gene uncertain. Germline CDR1 is MNHNY and CDR2 is SVGAGI (reference sequence). The CDR3 contains 16 residues. Trimming shortened V by 0 bases and J by 1 base, and 12 bases separated the two germline ends. CDR3 DNA sequence: TGTGCCAGCAGTTACTCGGCAGTAGCAACGAACACTGAAGCTTTCTTT. Translating gives CASSYSAVATNTEAFF.

The sample holds a few counts of this clonotype. This sequence joins TRBV7-6 and TRBJ1-4; D is unresolved. The germline gives CDR1 SGHVS, CDR2 FNYEAQ. V dropped 1 base and J dropped 7 bases, with 7 bases sitting between them. This CDR3 is 13 amino acids long. CDR3 in DNA: TGTGCCAGCAGCTTAGTTGCAGGTGAAAAACTGTTTTTT. This sequence encodes CASSLVAGEKLFF. Drawing the rest from reference TRBV7-6 and TRBJ1-4, the complete variable domain is GAGVSQSPRYKVTKRGQDVALRCDPISGHVSLYWYRQALGQGPEFLTYFNYEAQQDKSGLPNDRFSAERPEGSISTLTIQRTEQRDSAMYRCASSLVAGEKLFFGSGTQLSVL.

V usage is TRBV5-5 and J usage is TRBJ1-1, with D possibly being TRBD1 (6 bases). CDR3 length: 13 amino acids. Trimming shortened V by 5 bases and J by 4 bases, and 12 bases separated the two germline ends. Per germline, CDR1 SGHKS and CDR2 YYEKEE (reference sequence). In nucleotides, the CDR3 is TGTGCCAGCAGGTCACAGGGTACCACTGAAGCTTTCTTT. It yields the protein CASRSQGTTEAFF.

V is TRBV28 and J is TRBJ2-7, with D unresolved. Germline lookup yields CDR1 MDHEN and CDR2 SYDVKM. The CDR3 totals 12 residues. The germline V and J ends were trimmed by 8 bases and 3 bases, with 11 bases remaining between them. The chain's CDR3 is CASFGDGYEQYF. As DNA, the CDR3 is TGTGCCAGCTTTGGAGACGGCTACGAGCAGTACTTC.

V gene TRBV28 combines with J gene TRBJ2-3; TRBD1 matches at 7 bases. This CDR3 has 15 residues. Germline V gene data show CDR1 as MDHEN and CDR2 as SYDVKM. V was pared by 7 bases and J by 6 bases, with 13 bases of the junction left unmatched. DNA of the CDR3: TGTGCCAGCACCCCTCCAGGGACAGTGTCCGATACGCAGTATTTT. Its protein product is CASTPPGTVSDTQYF.

The chain couples TRBV20-1 to TRBJ1-1, with no clear D. CDR1 and CDR2 from the germline V gene are DFQATT and SNEGSKA (reference sequence). CDR3 length: 14 residues. Trimming stripped 0 bases from V and 1 base from J, with 9 bases between. CDR3 coding DNA: TGCAGTGCTAGAGATCTCGGGGAGAACACTGAAGCTTTCTTT. Translating gives CSARDLGENTEAFF.

The chain recombines TRBV7-2 with TRBJ2-7; a weak D match, TRBD1 (6 bases). Trimming took off 1 base at V and 3 bases at J, with 16 bases between the two ends. The CDR3 has 16 residues. Germline loops: CDR1 SGHTA, CDR2 FQGNSA. The CDR3 sequence: CASSLEDGTPLYEQYF. In DNA form, the CDR3 reads TGTGCCAGCAGCTTAGAGGACGGGACACCACTCTACGAGCAGTACTTC.

The chain uses TRBV28 and TRBJ2-3; D gene uncertain. V shed 4 bases and J shed 0 bases, with 14 bases lying between them. This CDR3 is 16 amino acids long. Germline-derived CDR1 and CDR2 are MDHEN and SYDVKM. CDR3 coding DNA: TGTGCCAGCAGTTACGTGCGTCCGTCTAGCACAGATACGCAGTATTTT. It codes for CASSYVRPSSTDTQYF.

This chain uses TRBV6-5 with TRBJ2-5; 7 nucleotides agree with TRBD1. Germline assignment: CDR1 MNHEY and CDR2 SVGAGI. V shed 5 bases and J 13 bases; nucleotides not matched to a gene: 13. This CDR3 is 13 amino acids long. In DNA form, the CDR3 reads TGTGCCAGCAGTAGCAATGGGGACAGCGACCCGTACTTC. Translation gives CASSSNGDSDPYF.

This clonotype was seen only a few times. The gene calls are TRBV7-9 and TRBJ2-5, with 7 positions matching TRBD2. The germline V gene has CDR1 SEHNR and CDR2 FQNEAQ (reference sequence). The CDR3 is 11 residues long. The J segment lost 12 bases and the V segment lost 4 bases, leaving 5 bases of the junction unmatched. CDR3 residues: CASSSREAEYF. DNA for the CDR3: TGTGCCAGCAGCTCCCGGGAGGCGGAGTACTTC.

V is TRBV21-1 and J is TRBJ2-3; the table's D call TRBD2 went unverified against the DNA. TRBV21-1 is reported as a pseudogene. The CDR3 covers 16 residues. CDR3 residues: CANSKSGRPCADTQYF. The CDR3 region has the DNA TGTGCCAACAGCAAGAGCGGGAGGCCCTGCGCAGATACGCAGTATTTT.

The rearrangement joins TRBV7-2 to TRBJ2-7; no clear D gene. The length of the CDR3 is 18 residues. V lost 7 bases and J lost 4, with 29 bases in between. Germline V lookup: CDR1 SGHTA, CDR2 FQGNSA. For the CDR3, the DNA is TGTGCCAGCACCCTGGACCCGACCGGGCCCCTTATTAATTACGAGCAGTACTTC. Its translation is CASTLDPTGPLINYEQYF.

The V call is TRBV28, the J call TRBJ2-5; possibly TRBD2 for D (6 bases). CDR3 length equals 13 residues. Trimming left V 7 bases short and J 11 bases short, with 20 bases between. CDR1 MDHEN and CDR2 SYDVKM come from the germline V gene. CDR3 sequence: CASKIRGTGEQYF. The CDR3 region has the DNA TGTGCCAGCAAAATCCGGGGGACGGGAGAGCAGTACTTC.